There are a few counts of the clone carrying this TCR beta chain. The antigen remains unidentified. The data are from a study of cytomegalovirus exposure and HLA in healthy donors. Broader study findings: Only CMV serostatus was available as immune exposure information. A cluster of highly shared sequence variants was likely a sequencing artifact. HLA alleles were associated with 15,000 to 20,000 TCR beta sequences in a later analysis at 0.05 false discovery rate.

This PCR relied on a set of 60 Vbeta primers and 13 Jbeta primers. Per the original methods: A later analysis counted 65 million to 95 million unique TCR beta chains, around 10 million shared. Profiled with immunoSEQ multiplex PCR; TCRdb holds only in-frame clones, not every one. V, J and clone size derive from that table, while D and trimming were established from the DNA sequence. The sample consists of about 100,000 clones, around 67% of them appearing once. Specimen: PBMCs. This sequence originates from a woman aged 40 to 55 in good health and CMV-seropositive.

The CDR3 DNA reads as TGTGCCAGCAGCACAGAGGGGGGGGAATCCACTGAAGCTTTCTTT. The encoded protein is CASSTEGGESTEAFF. The chain uses TRBV7-9 and TRBJ1-1, with a tentative D call TRBD1 (6 bases). Germline loops: CDR1 SEHNR, CDR2 FQNEAQ (reference sequence). The CDR3 sequence is 15 residues long. The V end lost 5 bases, the J end lost 4 bases, and 17 bases lay between the germline ends.